This T cell receptor (beta chain) was retrieved from a study of low-dose radiotherapy and immunotherapy resistance in tumors. Study-level information: Patients were treated with intravenous nivolumab at 240 mg every two weeks and were also dosed with ipilimumab at 1 mg/kg every six weeks.

Both TCRalpha and TCRbeta chains were reverse transcribed with V-gene-specific primers. A constant-region primer paired with the V-primer adapter amplified TCRs over about 18 PCR cycles. MiXCR was run by TCRdb on the reads, yielding one entry per CDR3 protein. The sample holds 8,500 to 10,000 distinct CDR3 sequences, 40% to 55% seen once. CDR1 is DFQATT, CDR2 SNEGSKA, per germline (reference sequence). The CDR3 totals 13 residues. V lost 4 bases, J lost 6 bases, and 3 bases stayed unmatched. Enrollment required an advanced solid tumor negative for tumor-infiltrating lymphocytes. The genes are TRBV20-1 and TRBJ2-4, with TRBD2 matching 10 bases. The clonotype originates from a human donor with advanced metastatic prostate, ovarian, gallbladder or colorectal cancer (not recorded which). This table probably holds off-target reads from a library built for another chain. DNA of the CDR3: TGCAGTGCTAATAGCGGGGGGATAAACATTCAGTACTTC. Its protein product is CSANSGGINIQYF.